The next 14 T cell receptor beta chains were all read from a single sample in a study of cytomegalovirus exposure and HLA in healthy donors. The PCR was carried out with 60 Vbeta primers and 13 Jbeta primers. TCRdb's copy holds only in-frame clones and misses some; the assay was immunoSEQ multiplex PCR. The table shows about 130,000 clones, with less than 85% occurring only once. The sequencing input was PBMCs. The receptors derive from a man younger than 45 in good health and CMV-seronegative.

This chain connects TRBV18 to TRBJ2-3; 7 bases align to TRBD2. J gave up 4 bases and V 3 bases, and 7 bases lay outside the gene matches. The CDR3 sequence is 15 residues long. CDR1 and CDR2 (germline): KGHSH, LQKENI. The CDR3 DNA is TGTGCCAGCTCACCGGCTAGCGGACCGGCAGATACGCAGTATTTT. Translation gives CASSPASGPADTQYF.

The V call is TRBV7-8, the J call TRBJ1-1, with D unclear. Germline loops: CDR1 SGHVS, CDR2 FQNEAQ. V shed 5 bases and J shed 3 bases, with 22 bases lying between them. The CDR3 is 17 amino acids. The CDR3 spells CASSPPTTRTGDTEAFF. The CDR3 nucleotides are TGTGCCAGCAGCCCACCCACAACTCGGACGGGAGACACTGAAGCTTTCTTT.

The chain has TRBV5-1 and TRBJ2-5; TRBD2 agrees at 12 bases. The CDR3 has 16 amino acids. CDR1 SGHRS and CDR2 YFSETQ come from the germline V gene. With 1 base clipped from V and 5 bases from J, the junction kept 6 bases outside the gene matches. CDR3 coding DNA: TGCGCCAGCAGCTTGATGACTAGCGGGAGTTTTGAGACCCAGTACTTC. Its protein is CASSLMTSGSFETQYF.

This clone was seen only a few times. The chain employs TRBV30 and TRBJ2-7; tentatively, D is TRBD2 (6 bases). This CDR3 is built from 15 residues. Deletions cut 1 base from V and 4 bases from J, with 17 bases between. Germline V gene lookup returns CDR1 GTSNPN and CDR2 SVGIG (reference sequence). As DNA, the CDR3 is TGTGCCTGGAGTGAGGGGACCCGGGGGTGGTACGAGCAGTACTTC. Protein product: CAWSEGTRGWYEQYF.

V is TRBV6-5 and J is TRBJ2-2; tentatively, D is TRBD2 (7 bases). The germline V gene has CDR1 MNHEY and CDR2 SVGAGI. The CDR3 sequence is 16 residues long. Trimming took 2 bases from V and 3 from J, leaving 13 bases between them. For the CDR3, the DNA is TGTGCCAGCAGTTACGGGGGGGCCGGATACACCGGGGAGCTGTTTTTT. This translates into CASSYGGAGYTGELFF.

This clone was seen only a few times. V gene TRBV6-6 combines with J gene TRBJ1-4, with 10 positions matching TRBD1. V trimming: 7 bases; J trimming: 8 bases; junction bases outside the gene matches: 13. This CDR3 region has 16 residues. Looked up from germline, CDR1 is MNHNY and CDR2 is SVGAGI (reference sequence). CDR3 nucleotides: TGTGCCAGCACCTCCGGGACAGGGGAGCCGGGGGAAAAACTGTTTTTT. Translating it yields CASTSGTGEPGEKLFF.

For the CDR3, the DNA is TGTGCCAGCAGCCCCCGGGTGGATACGGGCTCTGGAAACACCATATATTTT. As protein: CASSPRVDTGSGNTIYF. The J gene is TRBJ1-3, the V gene TRBV9; the D is unclear. Germline lookup yields CDR1 SGDLS and CDR2 YYNGEE. V gave up 4 bases and J gave up 0 bases, with 17 bases separating them. The CDR3 runs 17 residues.

The CDR3 sequence is CASSSIGGGQYF. As DNA, the CDR3 is TGTGCCAGCAGCTCAATCGGGGGGGGGCAGTACTTC. The chain links TRBV7-9 to TRBJ2-7; TRBD2 matches 8 bases. Trimming took 4 bases from V and 9 from J; bases not matched to a gene: 5. The CDR3 is 12 residues long. Germline V gives CDR1 SEHNR, CDR2 FQNEAQ (reference sequence).

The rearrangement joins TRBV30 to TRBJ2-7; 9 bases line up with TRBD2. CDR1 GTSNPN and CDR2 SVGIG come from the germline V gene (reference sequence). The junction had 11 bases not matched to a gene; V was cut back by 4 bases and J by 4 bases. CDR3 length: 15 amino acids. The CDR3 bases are TGTGCCTGGATCCCATATAGCGGGAGTGGGTACGAGCAGTACTTC. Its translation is CAWIPYSGSGYEQYF. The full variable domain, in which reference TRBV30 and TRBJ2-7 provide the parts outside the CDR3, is SQTIHQWPATLVQPVGSPLSLECTVEGTSNPNLYWYRQAAGRGLQLLFYSVGIGQISSEVPQNLSASRPQDRQFILSSKKLLLSDSGFYLCAWIPYSGSGYEQYFGPGTRLTVT.

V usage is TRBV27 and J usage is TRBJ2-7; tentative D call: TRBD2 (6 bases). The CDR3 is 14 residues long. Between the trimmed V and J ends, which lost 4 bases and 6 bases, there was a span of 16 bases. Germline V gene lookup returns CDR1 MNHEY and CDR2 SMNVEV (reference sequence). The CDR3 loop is CASSSLGGAGEQYF. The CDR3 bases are TGTGCCAGCAGTTCCCTTGGAGGGGCCGGCGAGCAGTACTTC.

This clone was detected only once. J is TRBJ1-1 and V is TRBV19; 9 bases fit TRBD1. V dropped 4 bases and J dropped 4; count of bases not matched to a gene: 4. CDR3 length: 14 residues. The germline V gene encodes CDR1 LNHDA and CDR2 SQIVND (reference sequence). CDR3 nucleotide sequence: TGTGCCAGTAGTACGACAGGGGGTAGCACTGAAGCTTTCTTT. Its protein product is CASSTTGGSTEAFF.

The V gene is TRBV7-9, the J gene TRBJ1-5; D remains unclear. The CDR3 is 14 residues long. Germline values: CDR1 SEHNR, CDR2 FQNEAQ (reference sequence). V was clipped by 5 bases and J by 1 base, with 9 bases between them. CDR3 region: CASSPRASNQPQHF. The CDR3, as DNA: TGTGCCAGCAGCCCTAGAGCCAGCAATCAGCCCCAGCATTTT.

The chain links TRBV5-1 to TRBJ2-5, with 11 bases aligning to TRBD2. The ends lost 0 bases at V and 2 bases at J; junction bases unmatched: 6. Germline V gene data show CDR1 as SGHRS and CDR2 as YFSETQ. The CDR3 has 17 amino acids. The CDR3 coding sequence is TGCGCCAGCAGCTTGGAGACTAGCGGGGCCCTGCAAGAGACCCAGTACTTC. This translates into CASSLETSGALQETQYF.

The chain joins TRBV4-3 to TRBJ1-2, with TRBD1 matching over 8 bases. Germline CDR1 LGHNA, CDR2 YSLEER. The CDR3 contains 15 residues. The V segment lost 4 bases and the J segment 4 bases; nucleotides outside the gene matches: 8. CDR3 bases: TGCGCCAGCAGCCCATCGGACAGGGTCCTCTATGGCTACACCTTC. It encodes CASSPSDRVLYGYTF.